The present T cell receptor (beta chain) was sequenced within a study of somatic mutations in cytotoxic T cells in rheumatoid arthritis. TCRdb's table, derived via immunoSEQ multiplex PCR, lists solely in-frame clones and lacks some. The sample holds some 35,000 clones, about four fifths seen once. V lost 3 bases to trimming and J lost 3 bases; unmatched junction nucleotides: 2. The CDR3 has 14 residues. Germline values: CDR1 LNHDA, CDR2 SQIVND (reference sequence). This TCR came from a man aged 40-49 years in good health. The rearrangement uses TRBV19 and TRBJ2-5, with TRBD2 matching 9 bases. Material: CD8+ T cells sorted from blood. CDR3 bases: TGTGCCAGTAGTATGCCTAGCGGGAAAGAGACCCAGTACTTC. Translating it yields CASSMPSGKETQYF.